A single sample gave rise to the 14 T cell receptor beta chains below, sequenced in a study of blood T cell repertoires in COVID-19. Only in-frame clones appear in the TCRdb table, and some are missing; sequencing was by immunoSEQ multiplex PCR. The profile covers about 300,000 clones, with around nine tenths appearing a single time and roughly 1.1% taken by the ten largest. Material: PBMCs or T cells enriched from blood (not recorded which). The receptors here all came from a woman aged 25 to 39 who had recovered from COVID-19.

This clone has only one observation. This CDR3 is CASTGEFRNIQYF. The DNA for the CDR3 is TGTGCCAGCACCGGGGAGTTTAGGAACATTCAGTACTTC. The chain carries TRBV12-3 or TRBV12-4 and TRBJ2-4, with D possibly matching TRBD2 (5 bases). V was cut by 7 bases and J by 7 bases, with 14 bases left in between. The CDR3 length is 13 residues.

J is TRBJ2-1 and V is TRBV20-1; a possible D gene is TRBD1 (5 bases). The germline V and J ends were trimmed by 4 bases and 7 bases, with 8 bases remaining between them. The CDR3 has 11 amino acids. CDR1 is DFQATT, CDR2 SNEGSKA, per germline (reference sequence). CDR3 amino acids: CSATYRNEQFF. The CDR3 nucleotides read TGCAGTGCTACCTACAGGAATGAGCAGTTCTTC.

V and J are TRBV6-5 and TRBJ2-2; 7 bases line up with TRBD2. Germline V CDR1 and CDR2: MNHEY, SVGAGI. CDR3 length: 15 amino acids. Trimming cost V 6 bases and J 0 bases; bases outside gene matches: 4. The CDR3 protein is CASSLAAANTGELFF. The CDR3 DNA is TGTGCCAGCAGCCTAGCGGCCGCGAACACCGGGGAGCTGTTTTTT.

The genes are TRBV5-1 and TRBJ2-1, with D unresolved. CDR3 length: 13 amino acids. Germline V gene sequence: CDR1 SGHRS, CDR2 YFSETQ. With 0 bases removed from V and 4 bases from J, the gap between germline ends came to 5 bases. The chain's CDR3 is CASSLAPYNEQFF. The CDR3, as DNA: TGCGCCAGCAGCTTGGCCCCTTACAATGAGCAGTTCTTC.

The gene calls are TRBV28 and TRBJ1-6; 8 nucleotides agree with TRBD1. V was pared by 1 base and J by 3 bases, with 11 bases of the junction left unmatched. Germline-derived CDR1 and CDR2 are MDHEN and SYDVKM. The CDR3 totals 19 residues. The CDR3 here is CASSLSGQDRRNYNSPLHF. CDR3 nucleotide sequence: TGTGCCAGCAGTTTATCGGGACAGGACCGACGGAACTATAATTCACCCCTCCACTTT.

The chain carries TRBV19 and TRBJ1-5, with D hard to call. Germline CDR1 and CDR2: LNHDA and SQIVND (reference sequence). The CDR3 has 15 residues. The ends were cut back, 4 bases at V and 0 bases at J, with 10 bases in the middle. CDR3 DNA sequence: TGTGCCAGTAGTACAGGACTTTATAGCAATCAGCCCCAGCATTTT. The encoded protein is CASSTGLYSNQPQHF.

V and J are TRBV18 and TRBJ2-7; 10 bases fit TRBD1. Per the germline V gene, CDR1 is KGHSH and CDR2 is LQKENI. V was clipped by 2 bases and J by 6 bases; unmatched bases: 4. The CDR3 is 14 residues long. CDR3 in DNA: TGTGCCAGCTCACCAGGGACAGGGGATCGCGAGCAGTACTTC. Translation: CASSPGTGDREQYF.

DNA of the CDR3: TGTGCCAGCAGCTTACCCAGCGGGAGGGGAACTAGCTCCTACAATGAGCAGTTCTTC. It encodes CASSLPSGRGTSSYNEQFF. The chain is built from TRBV7-2 and TRBJ2-1, with 10 bases fitting TRBD2. After removal of 2 bases from V and 0 bases from J, the junction contained 10 bases not matched to a gene. Germline loops: CDR1 SGHTA, CDR2 FQGNSA. The CDR3 has 19 residues. Full variable domain (remainder filled in from reference TRBV7-2 and TRBJ2-1): GAGVSQSPSNKVTEKGKDVELRCDPISGHTALYWYRQSLGQGLEFLIYFQGNSAPDKSGLPSDRFSAERTGGSVSTLTIQRTQQEDSAVYLCASSLPSGRGTSSYNEQFFGPGTRLTVL.

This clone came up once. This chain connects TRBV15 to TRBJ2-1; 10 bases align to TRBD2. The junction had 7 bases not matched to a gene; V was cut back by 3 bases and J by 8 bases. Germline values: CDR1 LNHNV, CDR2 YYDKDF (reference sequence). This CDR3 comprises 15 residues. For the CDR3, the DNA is TGTGCCACCAGCAGGCCGGGACTAGCGAGAGATGAGCAGTTCTTC. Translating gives CATSRPGLARDEQFF.

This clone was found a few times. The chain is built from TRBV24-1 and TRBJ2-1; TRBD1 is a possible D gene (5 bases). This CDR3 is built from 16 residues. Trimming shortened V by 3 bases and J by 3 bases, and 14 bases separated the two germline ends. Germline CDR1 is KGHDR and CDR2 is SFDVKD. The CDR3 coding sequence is TGTGCCACCAGTGATGCCCAGGGAAACTACTACAATGAGCAGTTCTTC. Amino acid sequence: CATSDAQGNYYNEQFF.

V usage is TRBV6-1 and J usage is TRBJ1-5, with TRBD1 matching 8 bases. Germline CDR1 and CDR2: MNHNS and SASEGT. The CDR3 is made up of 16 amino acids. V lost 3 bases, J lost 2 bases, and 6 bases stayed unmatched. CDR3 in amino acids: CASSEFRGQGNQPQHF. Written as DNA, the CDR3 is TGTGCCAGCAGTGAGTTCAGGGGGCAAGGCAATCAGCCCCAGCATTTT.

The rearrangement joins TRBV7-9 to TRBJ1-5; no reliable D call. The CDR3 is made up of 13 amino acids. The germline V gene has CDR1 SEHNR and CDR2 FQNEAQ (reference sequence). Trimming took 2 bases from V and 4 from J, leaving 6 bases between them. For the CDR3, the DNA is TGTGCCAGCAGCTTATGGGCTAATCAGCCCCAGCATTTT. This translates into CASSLWANQPQHF.

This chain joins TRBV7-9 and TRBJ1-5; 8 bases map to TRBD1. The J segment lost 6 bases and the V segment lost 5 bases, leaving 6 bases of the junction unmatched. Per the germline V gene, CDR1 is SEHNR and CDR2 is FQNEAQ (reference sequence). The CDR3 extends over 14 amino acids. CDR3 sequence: CASSAGQGFQPQHF. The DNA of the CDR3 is TGTGCCAGCAGCGCCGGACAGGGTTTTCAGCCCCAGCATTTT.

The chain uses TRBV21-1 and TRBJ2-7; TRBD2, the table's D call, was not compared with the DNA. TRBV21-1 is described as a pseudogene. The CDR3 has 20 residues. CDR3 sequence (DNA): TGTGCCAGCAGCAGCAAAAAGCCCCCTCCCGGGGTGTGCCCACCCTACGAGCAGTACTTC. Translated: CASSSKKPPPGVCPPYEQYF.